These 22 T cell receptor beta chains share one sample of origin, sequenced in a study of OX40 agonist ivuxolimab in advanced cancers. The table came from immunoSEQ multiplex PCR; TCRdb's copy has only in-frame clones and leaves some out. The table has about 59,000 clones, about 80% seen once; the top ten hold less than 0.9%. The sample here was CD4+ or CD8+ T cells sorted from blood, taken in a trial of the OX40 agonist ivuxolimab. Every receptor here comes from an adult with an advanced solid tumor such as melanoma, head and neck, liver or kidney cancer.

Concerning this clone itself: It is likely a read error, because the conserved phenylalanine at the end of the CDR3 is missing. J is TRBJ1-2 and V is TRBV29-1; D ambiguous. From germline, CDR1 is SQVTM and CDR2 ANQGSEA. Trimming cost V 2 bases and J 0 bases, with 10 bases left between them. This CDR3 has 14 amino acids. CDR3 protein: CSVESTDTNYGYTL. In nucleotides, the CDR3 is TGCAGCGTTGAATCGACCGACACTAACTATGGCTACACCCTC.

V is TRBV30 and J is TRBJ1-1; 9 nucleotides align to TRBD1. Germline values: CDR1 GTSNPN, CDR2 SVGIG (reference sequence). The V segment lost 0 bases and the J segment 2 bases; nucleotides outside the gene matches: 7. The CDR3 runs to 16 residues. The CDR3 reads CAWSVWGTGKNTEAFF. In DNA, the CDR3 is TGTGCCTGGAGTGTATGGGGGACAGGGAAAAACACTGAAGCTTTCTTT.

V usage is TRBV7-3 and J usage is TRBJ1-2, with D perhaps matching TRBD1 (6 bases). The CDR3 is 14 residues long. Germline CDR1 is SGHTA and CDR2 is FQGTGA. V lost 0 bases to trimming and J lost 4 bases, with 9 bases between them. The CDR3 DNA sequence: TGTGCCAGCAGCTTAACTGGGGGCGTCTATGGCTACACCTTC. As protein: CASSLTGGVYGYTF.

The chain has TRBV6-1 and TRBJ2-7; 7 bases are a match to TRBD1. With V trimmed by 5 bases and J by 6 bases, 7 bases remained unmatched. In germline, CDR1 is MNHNS, CDR2 SASEGT. CDR3 length: 13 residues. The CDR3 spells CASSRQGRGEQYF. DNA for the CDR3: TGTGCCAGCAGTAGACAGGGTCGGGGCGAGCAGTACTTC.

The chain couples TRBV5-8 to TRBJ2-5; D not resolved. Germline-derived CDR1 and CDR2 are SGHTS and YDEGEE. Deletions cut 2 bases from V and 2 bases from J, with 13 bases between. The CDR3 has 15 amino acids. The DNA for the CDR3 is TGTGCCAGCAGCTTTGTCGCAGGCTTTCAAGAGACCCAGTACTTC. It is translated as CASSFVAGFQETQYF.

The V call is TRBV28, the J call TRBJ2-7, with TRBD2 as a possible D gene (5 bases). The CDR3 totals 12 residues. Trimming removed 1 base at V and 5 bases at J, with 6 bases between. Germline CDR1 is MDHEN and CDR2 is SYDVKM. The CDR3 here is CASSLLRDEQYF. CDR3 DNA: TGTGCCAGCAGTTTATTGAGGGACGAGCAGTACTTC.

The rearrangement links TRBV11-2 to TRBJ1-2, with TRBD1 as a possible D gene (6 bases). CDR1 is SGHAT, CDR2 FQNNGV, per germline. The CDR3 totals 14 residues. Trimming shortened V by 1 base and J by 7 bases, and 13 bases separated the two germline ends. The CDR3 loop reads CASSLASGGSGYTF. In nucleotides, the CDR3 is TGTGCCAGCAGCTTAGCCAGTGGGGGCAGTGGCTACACCTTC. Supplemented by reference TRBV11-2 and TRBJ1-2, the full variable domain reads EAGVAQSPRYKIIEKRQSVAFWCNPISGHATLYWYQQILGQGPKLLIQFQNNGVVDDSQLPKDRFSAERLKGVDSTLKIQPAKLEDSAVYLCASSLASGGSGYTFGSGTRLTVV.

This clone is a singleton in its sample. The rearrangement joins TRBV29-1 to TRBJ2-7; TRBD2 agrees at 7 bases. The CDR3 is 12 amino acids. Germline lookup yields CDR1 SQVTM and CDR2 ANQGSEA. Germline trimming cut 4 bases from V and 6 bases from J; bases unmatched to any gene: 6. The CDR3 nucleotides read TGCAGCGTTGGCCCCTCGGGGGGCGAGCAGTACTTC. Its translation is CSVGPSGGEQYF.

V gene TRBV5-4 combines with J gene TRBJ2-5; 7 bases are shared with TRBD2. The CDR3 is 16 amino acids. Germline CDR1 and CDR2: SGHNT and YYREEE (reference sequence). The ends lost 4 bases at V and 4 bases at J; junction bases unmatched: 13. The chain's CDR3 is CASSVSGGSLRETQYF. DNA of the CDR3: TGTGCCAGCAGCGTGAGTGGCGGGAGTTTGAGAGAGACCCAGTACTTC.

This clone was seen a few times. V is TRBV18 and J is TRBJ2-1, with TRBD1 as a possible D gene (5 bases). With 2 bases removed from V and 0 bases from J, the gap between germline ends came to 5 bases. CDR1 is KGHSH, CDR2 LQKENI, per germline. The CDR3 is made up of 14 amino acids. The CDR3 coding sequence is TGTGCCAGCTCACCAGGGGCCTCCTACAATGAGCAGTTCTTC. This translates into CASSPGASYNEQFF.

The gene calls are TRBV7-3 and TRBJ1-5, with 8 bases identical to TRBD1. The V gene end was trimmed by 4 bases and the J gene end by 5 bases; junction bases not matched to a gene: 1. The germline V gene encodes CDR1 SGHTA and CDR2 FQGTGA. This CDR3 spans 13 amino acids. The CDR3 DNA sequence: TGTGCCAGCAGCTACAGGGGGGATCAGCCCCAGCATTTT. It specifies CASSYRGDQPQHF.

The chain couples TRBV9 to TRBJ2-2, with 8 bases lining up with TRBD2. The CDR3 loop spans 17 amino acids. The V gene's germline CDR1 is SGDLS and CDR2 YYNGEE. The V gene end was trimmed by 2 bases and the J gene end by 4 bases; junction bases not matched to a gene: 10. The CDR3 region has the DNA TGTGCCAGCAGCGTGCGTAGCGGGGCCCTCGGCACCGGGGAGCTGTTTTTT. It translates to CASSVRSGALGTGELFF. Together with reference TRBV9 and TRBJ2-2, the CDR3 gives the full variable domain: DSGVTQTPKHLITATGQRVTLRCSPRSGDLSVYWYQQSLDQGLQFLIQYYNGEERAKGNILERFSAQQFPDLHSELNLSSLELGDSALYFCASSVRSGALGTGELFFGEGSRLTVL.

The chain recombines TRBV27 with TRBJ2-7; perhaps TRBD2 as D (5 bases). The V gene's germline CDR1 is MNHEY and CDR2 SMNVEV (reference sequence). Trimming cost V 6 bases and J 3 bases, with 18 bases left between them. The CDR3 covers 15 residues. The CDR3 DNA reads as TGTGCCAGCAGCCTCCGGGGTGGGGTCGGCTACGAGCAGTACTTC. Its protein product is CASSLRGGVGYEQYF.

CDR3 nucleotide sequence: TGTGCCAGCACCTTCCAAATGAACACTGAAGCTTTCTTT. Amino acid sequence: CASTFQMNTEAFF. V gene TRBV7-8 combines with J gene TRBJ1-1; D uncertain. The V gene's germline CDR1 is SGHVS and CDR2 FQNEAQ. CDR3 length equals 13 residues. The V end was cut by 7 bases, the J end by 0 bases, with 9 bases between.

The rearrangement uses TRBV5-1 and TRBJ2-1; 10 bases match TRBD2. Germline-derived CDR1 and CDR2 are SGHRS and YFSETQ. The CDR3 covers 17 residues. Trimming took 0 bases from V and 9 from J; bases not matched to a gene: 12. This CDR3 reads CASSLERTSGFLGEQFF. The CDR3 coding sequence is TGCGCCAGCAGCTTGGAGAGGACTAGCGGATTCTTGGGTGAGCAGTTCTTC.

The chain carries TRBV9 and TRBJ2-2; D ambiguous. Germline lookup yields CDR1 SGDLS and CDR2 YYNGEE. Trimming removed 4 bases at V and 7 bases at J, with 11 bases between. CDR3 size: 13 residues. CDR3 residues: CASSFGAVGELFF. The CDR3 DNA reads TGTGCCAGCAGCTTCGGAGCCGTCGGGGAGCTGTTTTTT.

Concerning this clone: Different DNA sequences within this sample yield the same CDR3. The genes are TRBV5-6 and TRBJ2-5; 11 positions agree with TRBD2. CDR1 is SGHDT and CDR2 is YYEEEE in the germline V gene. The CDR3 consists of 15 residues. V dropped 2 bases and J dropped 1; count of bases not matched to a gene: 1. In DNA form, the CDR3 reads TGTGCCAGCAGCTTAGGACTAGCGGGCCAAGAGACCCAGTACTTC. Translated, it gives CASSLGLAGQETQYF.

The DNA for the CDR3 is TGTGCCAGCAGTGAACTACCGGGAGGGTTCTACAATGAGCAGTTCTTC. The encoded protein is CASSELPGGFYNEQFF. The V and J genes are TRBV6-1 and TRBJ2-1, with TRBD2 matching over 8 bases. The junction had 6 bases not matched to a gene; V was cut back by 2 bases and J by 3 bases. The germline V gene encodes CDR1 MNHNS and CDR2 SASEGT. The CDR3 has 16 residues.

V is TRBV7-2 and J is TRBJ1-1; D call uncertain. The CDR3 covers 14 residues. V shed 11 bases and J shed 3 bases, with 19 bases lying between them. Germline V gene data show CDR1 as SGHTA and CDR2 as FQGNSA. The CDR3 DNA is TGTGCCTCGCGGGTAGGTCAGGCGCACACTGAAGCTTTCTTT. It translates to CASRVGQAHTEAFF.

J is TRBJ2-1 and V is TRBV10-1, with 9 bases fitting TRBD2. The junction had 16 bases not matched to a gene; V was cut back by 6 bases and J by 7 bases. This CDR3 contains 17 residues. CDR1 is WNHNN and CDR2 is SYGVQD in the germline V gene (reference sequence). The CDR3 is CASSARIAGVGKNEQFF. DNA for the CDR3: TGCGCCAGCAGCGCCCGGATAGCGGGAGTAGGCAAAAATGAGCAGTTCTTC.

V gene TRBV10-3 combines with J gene TRBJ2-3; D possibly corresponds to TRBD1 (5 bases). V lost 4 bases to trimming and J lost 4 bases, with 9 bases between them. The germline V gene encodes CDR1 ENHRY and CDR2 SYGVKD. CDR3 length: 13 amino acids. In nucleotides, the CDR3 is TGTGCCATCAGTGGACAAGGGGCAGATACGCAGTATTTT. Encoded protein: CAISGQGADTQYF.

The chain joins TRBV9 to TRBJ1-4; D perhaps matches TRBD1 (6 bases). Germline values: CDR1 SGDLS, CDR2 YYNGEE. V was pared by 4 bases and J by 6 bases, with 19 bases between. The CDR3 contains 16 residues. The CDR3 coding sequence is TGTGCCAGCAGCCCGCCCACCTGGGGGGGCCATGAAAAACTGTTTTTT. As protein: CASSPPTWGGHEKLFF.